The clone carrying this T cell receptor beta chain occurred once. Its antigen is not identified. V shed 5 bases and J 7 bases; nucleotides not matched to a gene: 11. In germline, CDR1 is MDHEN, CDR2 SYDVKM. This CDR3 is 15 amino acids long. 60 Vbeta and 13 Jbeta primers were used in PCR. Repertoires were generated with immunoSEQ multiplex PCR, while TCRdb's copy carries only in-frame clones and drops some. The top ten hold approximately 1.5% of the sample, which has about 190,000 clones, 60% to 85% seen once. This record belongs to a study of cytomegalovirus exposure and HLA in healthy donors. Whole-study results and caveats: TCR beta V segments were, for the most part, productive about 87% or about 30% of the time in an earlier analysis. Solely CMV serostatus was available to characterize immune exposure. A highly shared variant cluster was judged a likely technical artifact.

Sequencing was done on a sample of PBMCs. The gene calls are TRBV28 and TRBJ2-1, with 7 bases fitting TRBD2. The source of this sequence is a woman aged 18-29 years in good health and CMV-seronegative. CDR3 protein: CASSRGGSSANEQFF. DNA of the CDR3: TGTGCCAGCAGTAGGGGCGGGAGTAGCGCGAATGAGCAGTTCTTC.